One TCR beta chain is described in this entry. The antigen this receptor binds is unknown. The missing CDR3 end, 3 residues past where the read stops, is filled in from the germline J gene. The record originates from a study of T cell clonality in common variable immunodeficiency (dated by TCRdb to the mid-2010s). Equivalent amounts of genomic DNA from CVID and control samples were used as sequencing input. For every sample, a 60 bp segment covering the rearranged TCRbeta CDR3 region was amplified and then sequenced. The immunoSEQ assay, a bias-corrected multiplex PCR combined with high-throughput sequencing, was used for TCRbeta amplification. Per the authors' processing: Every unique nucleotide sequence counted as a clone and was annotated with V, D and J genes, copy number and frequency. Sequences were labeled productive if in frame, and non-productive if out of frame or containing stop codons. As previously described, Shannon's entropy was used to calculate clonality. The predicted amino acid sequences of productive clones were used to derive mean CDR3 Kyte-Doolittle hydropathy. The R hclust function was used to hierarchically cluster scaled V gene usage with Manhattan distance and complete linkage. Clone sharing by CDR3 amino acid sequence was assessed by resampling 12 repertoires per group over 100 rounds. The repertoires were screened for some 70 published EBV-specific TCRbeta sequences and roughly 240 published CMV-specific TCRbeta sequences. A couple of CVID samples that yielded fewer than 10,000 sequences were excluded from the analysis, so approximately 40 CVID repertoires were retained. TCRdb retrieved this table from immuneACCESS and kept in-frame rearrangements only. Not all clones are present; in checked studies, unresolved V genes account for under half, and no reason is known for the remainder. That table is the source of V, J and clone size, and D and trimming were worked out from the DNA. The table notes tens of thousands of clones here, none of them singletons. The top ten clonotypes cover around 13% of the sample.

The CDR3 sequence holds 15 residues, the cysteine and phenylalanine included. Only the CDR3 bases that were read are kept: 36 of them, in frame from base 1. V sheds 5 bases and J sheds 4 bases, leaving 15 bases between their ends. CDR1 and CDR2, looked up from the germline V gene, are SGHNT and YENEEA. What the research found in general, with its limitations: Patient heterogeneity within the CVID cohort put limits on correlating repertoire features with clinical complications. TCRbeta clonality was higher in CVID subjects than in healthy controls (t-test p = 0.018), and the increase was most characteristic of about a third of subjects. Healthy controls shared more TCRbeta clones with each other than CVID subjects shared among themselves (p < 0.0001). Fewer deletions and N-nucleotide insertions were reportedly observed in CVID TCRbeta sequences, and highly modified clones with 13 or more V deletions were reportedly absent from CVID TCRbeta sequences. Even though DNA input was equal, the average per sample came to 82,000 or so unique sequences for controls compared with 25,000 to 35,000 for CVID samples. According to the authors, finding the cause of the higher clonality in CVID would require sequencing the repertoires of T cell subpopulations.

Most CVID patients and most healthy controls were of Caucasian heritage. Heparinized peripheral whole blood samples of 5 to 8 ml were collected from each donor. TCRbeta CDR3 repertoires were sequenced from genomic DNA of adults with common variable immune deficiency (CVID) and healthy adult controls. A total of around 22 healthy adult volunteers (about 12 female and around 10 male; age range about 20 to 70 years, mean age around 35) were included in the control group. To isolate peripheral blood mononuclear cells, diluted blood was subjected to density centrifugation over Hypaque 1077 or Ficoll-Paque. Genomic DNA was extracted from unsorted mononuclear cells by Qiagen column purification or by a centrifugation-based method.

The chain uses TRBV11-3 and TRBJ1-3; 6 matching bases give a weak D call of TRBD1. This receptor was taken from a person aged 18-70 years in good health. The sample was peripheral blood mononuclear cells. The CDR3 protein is CASSRTGGAGNTIYF. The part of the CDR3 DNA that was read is TGTGCCAGCAGCCGTACGGGGGGCGCCGGAAACACC.